These 23 T cell receptor beta chains were sequenced from one sample in a study of T cells in Graves' hyperthyroidism and ophthalmopathy. Researchers took RNA transcripts and amplified the TCR beta CDR3 regions from them. Using the HTBI primer set, a first-round RT-PCR was run on the TCR CDR3. Using its own MiXCR run on the multiplex PCR reads, TCRdb lists one record per CDR3 protein. The table lists more than 300,000 distinct CDR3 sequences, about 18% of them singletons. Material: blood. The origin of the receptors is a woman aged 30 to 39 with Graves' hyperthyroidism that later progressed to Graves' ophthalmopathy.

This clonotype was seen ten or more times. The V gene is TRBV5-1, the J gene TRBJ1-1, with D perhaps TRBD1 (6 bases). Germline assignment: CDR1 SGHRS and CDR2 YFSETQ. This CDR3 spans 14 amino acids. Trimming took off 3 bases at V and 1 base at J, with 10 bases between the two ends. CDR3 in DNA: TGCGCCAGCAGCTCTCGGACAGAGAACACTGAAGCTTTCTTT. As protein: CASSSRTENTEAFF.

The rearrangement links TRBV2 to TRBJ2-3; no definite D call. V was shortened by 7 bases and J by 2 bases, with 10 bases between the two germline ends. Per the germline V gene, CDR1 is SNHLY and CDR2 is FYNNEI. The CDR3 spans 13 residues. CDR3 in DNA: TGTGCCAGCACGGTAACCCTCACAGATACGCAGTATTTT. Its protein product is CASTVTLTDTQYF.

This clonotype was observed at least ten times. The chain uses TRBV10-2 and TRBJ2-1; no reliable D call. The germline V and J ends were trimmed by 4 bases and 4 bases, with 5 bases remaining between them. Per germline, CDR1 WSHSY and CDR2 SAAADI. The CDR3 is 12 amino acids. The CDR3 DNA reads TGCGCCAGCAGTGGACTGTACAATGAGCAGTTCTTC. It codes for CASSGLYNEQFF.

This clonotype was counted only a few times. J is TRBJ2-7 and V is TRBV4-2; 9 positions match TRBD2. Germline V CDR1 and CDR2: LGHNA, YNFKEQ. V was pared by 3 bases and J by 2 bases, with 11 bases of the junction left unmatched. The CDR3 spans 17 residues. The CDR3 sequence: CASSHPVLAGGAYEQYF. The CDR3 DNA reads as TGTGCCAGCAGCCACCCCGTCTTGGCGGGAGGGGCCTACGAGCAGTACTTC.

This clonotype was detected many times. The chain recombines TRBV5-1 with TRBJ2-6; weak D call: TRBD1 (5 bases). CDR1 is SGHRS and CDR2 is YFSETQ in the germline V gene. This CDR3 has 15 amino acids. The ends were cut back, 0 bases at V and 1 base at J, with 5 bases in the middle. The CDR3 spells CASSLGQSGANVLTF. The CDR3 DNA reads as TGCGCCAGCAGCTTGGGACAGTCTGGGGCCAACGTCCTGACTTTC.

This clonotype showed up many times. The rearrangement joins TRBV5-6 to TRBJ1-1; D is ambiguous. CDR3 length: 11 residues. With 3 bases removed from V and 5 bases from J, the gap between germline ends came to 5 bases. Germline CDR1 SGHDT, CDR2 YYEEEE. The CDR3 DNA reads TGTGCCAGCAGCTCACAAACTGAAGCTTTCTTT. Amino acids: CASSSQTEAFF.

This clonotype was seen at least ten times. This chain joins TRBV11-2 and TRBJ2-7; 10 bases are a match to TRBD1. This CDR3 spans 15 amino acids. Per the germline V gene, CDR1 is SGHAT and CDR2 is FQNNGV. J lost 6 bases, V lost 1 base, and 6 bases had no gene match. CDR3 DNA sequence: TGTGCCAGCAGCTTAGGGGACAGGGGTTACAGCGAGCAGTACTTC. Protein: CASSLGDRGYSEQYF.

This chain uses TRBV5-1 with TRBJ2-4; D possibly corresponds to TRBD2 (5 bases). The CDR3 extends over 16 amino acids. Trimming shortened V by 2 bases and J by 2 bases, and 14 bases separated the two germline ends. CDR1 and CDR2 (germline): SGHRS, YFSETQ. CDR3 residues: CASSLNRTGTKNIQYF. CDR3 DNA sequence: TGCGCCAGCAGCTTAAATAGGACGGGGACCAAAAACATTCAGTACTTC.

The sample holds many counts of this clonotype. This chain joins TRBV6-2 or TRBV6-3 and TRBJ2-1; no clear D. The CDR3 is 12 residues long. Deletions cut 6 bases from V and 6 bases from J, with 9 bases between. In germline, CDR1 is MNHEY, CDR2 SVGEGT. The CDR3 is CASRRSGNEQFF. CDR3 bases: TGTGCCAGCAGGCGGTCCGGCAATGAGCAGTTCTTC.

This clonotype was observed at least ten times. The chain links TRBV5-6 to TRBJ1-2; 7 nucleotides match TRBD1. The germline V gene encodes CDR1 SGHDT and CDR2 YYEEEE. The CDR3 is 14 residues long. After removal of 4 bases from V and 6 bases from J, the junction contained 9 bases not matched to a gene. CDR3: CASSILGQVDGYTF. The CDR3, as DNA: TGTGCCAGCAGCATACTCGGACAGGTCGATGGCTACACCTTC.

This rearrangement joins TRBV19 to TRBJ1-5; D may be TRBD1 (5 bases). V was trimmed by 3 bases and J by 0 bases, leaving 15 bases between them. In germline, CDR1 is LNHDA, CDR2 SQIVND (reference sequence). CDR3 length: 17 residues. The CDR3 loop reads CASSIFGAPNSNQPQHF. DNA of the CDR3: TGTGCCAGTAGTATTTTCGGGGCACCAAATAGCAATCAGCCCCAGCATTTT.

This clonotype was seen a handful of times. V and J are TRBV11-2 and TRBJ2-5; 8 nucleotides align to TRBD2. This CDR3 region has 14 residues. J gave up 4 bases and V 1 base, and 2 bases lay outside the gene matches. Germline V lookup: CDR1 SGHAT, CDR2 FQNNGV. In nucleotides, the CDR3 is TGTGCCAGCAGCTTAGTAGCGGGATTAGAGACCCAGTACTTC. Protein product: CASSLVAGLETQYF.

The sample holds many counts of this clonotype. This chain uses TRBV28 with TRBJ1-1; D ambiguous. The CDR3 has 17 residues. Trimming pared 6 bases from V and 4 bases from J, leaving 24 bases between. Germline V gene lookup returns CDR1 MDHEN and CDR2 SYDVKM. Here the CDR3 DNA reads TGTGCCAGCAGGCTAGGGAAGATGGGGTTTCGGGTCACTGAAGCTTTCTTT. As protein: CASRLGKMGFRVTEAFF.

This clonotype was recorded at least ten times. This sequence joins TRBV3-1 and TRBJ2-1; D perhaps matches TRBD2 (5 bases). V gave up 0 bases and J gave up 8 bases, with 17 bases separating them. Germline CDR1 and CDR2: LGHDT and YNNKEL (reference sequence). The CDR3 contains 16 residues. Here the CDR3 reads CASSQDPSPELDEQFF. CDR3 DNA: TGTGCCAGCAGCCAAGATCCTAGCCCTGAGCTCGATGAGCAGTTCTTC.

This clonotype was seen only a few times. The rearrangement joins TRBV19 to TRBJ2-1; TRBD1 matches 7 bases. Germline CDR1 LNHDA, CDR2 SQIVND (reference sequence). This CDR3 contains 14 residues. After removal of 2 bases from V and 7 bases from J, the junction contained 5 bases not matched to a gene. Here the CDR3 reads CASSIMGTDNEQFF. CDR3 bases: TGTGCCAGTAGTATAATGGGGACAGATAATGAGCAGTTCTTC.

The chain is built from TRBV24-1 and TRBJ1-1; no clear D. The CDR3 is 14 residues long. The germline V and J ends were trimmed by 2 bases and 3 bases, with 9 bases remaining between them. Germline V gene data show CDR1 as KGHDR and CDR2 as SFDVKD. As DNA, the CDR3 is TGTGCCACCAGTGATTCTTCGGACTACACTGAAGCTTTCTTT. It is translated as CATSDSSDYTEAFF.

On this clonotype itself: A much bigger clone sits one base away, suggesting this may be a read error. In DNA form, the CDR3 reads TGTGCCAGCAGTGCCGGGACTCTGAGCTCCTACGAGCAGTACTTC. This translates into CASSAGTLSSYEQYF. The genes are TRBV2 and TRBJ2-7; possibly TRBD2 for D (6 bases). Germline values: CDR1 SNHLY, CDR2 FYNNEI. The CDR3 extends over 15 amino acids. Trimming cost V 4 bases and J 0 bases, with 13 bases left between them.

There are many counts of this clonotype. This chain links TRBV20-1 with TRBJ1-4; 9 bases match TRBD1. The CDR3 is 14 amino acids. The trim removed 6 bases at V and 8 bases at J, leaving 10 bases unmatched. CDR1 and CDR2 from the germline V gene are DFQATT and SNEGSKA (reference sequence). DNA for the CDR3: TGCAGTGCGGATCCCGGGACAGGGCGAGAAAAACTGTTTTTT. Protein: CSADPGTGREKLFF.

In the case of this clonotype: This may be a read error: a much more frequent sequence differs by one nucleotide. The chain combines TRBV19 with TRBJ1-1; 8 nucleotides agree with TRBD1. The CDR3 consists of 15 residues. Germline CDR1 reads LNHDA; CDR2 reads SQIVND (reference sequence). The DNA for the CDR3 is TGTGCCAGTAGTCGTTCGGGACAGGTGAACACTGGAGCTTTCTTT. Encoded protein: CASSRSGQVNTGAFF.

The chain links TRBV30 to TRBJ1-5; D not resolved. There are 13 residues in the CDR3. Trimming took off 5 bases at V and 1 base at J, with 9 bases between the two ends. Per the germline V gene, CDR1 is GTSNPN and CDR2 is SVGIG (reference sequence). For the CDR3, the DNA is TGTGCCTGGGAGAAAGACAGCAATCAGCCCCAGCATTTT. This sequence encodes CAWEKDSNQPQHF.

This clonotype was observed at least ten times. The rearrangement links TRBV7-9 to TRBJ2-1; TRBD2 agrees at 8 bases. J gave up 9 bases and V 5 bases, and 6 bases lay outside the gene matches. The germline gives CDR1 SEHNR, CDR2 FQNEAQ (reference sequence). This CDR3 has 13 amino acids. The CDR3 spells CASSPGGESEQFF. In nucleotides, the CDR3 is TGTGCCAGCAGCCCGGGGGGGGAATCTGAGCAGTTCTTC.

This clonotype was picked up many times. This sequence joins TRBV3-1 and TRBJ1-1; D possibly corresponds to TRBD1 (6 bases). The V and J ends lost 3 bases and 7 bases respectively, with 6 bases between them. Germline V gene sequence: CDR1 LGHDT, CDR2 YNNKEL (reference sequence). The CDR3 has 11 amino acids. CDR3 region: CASSQDSEAFF. The CDR3 nucleotides read TGTGCCAGCAGCCAGGACAGTGAAGCTTTCTTT.

This clonotype occurred a few times. A read error may be the cause here, since a much bigger clone is one base away. The V call is TRBV6-1, the J call TRBJ2-1, with 9 bases matching TRBD1. Germline CDR1 is MNHNS and CDR2 is SASEGT. The CDR3 runs to 13 residues. CDR3 sequence reads: CASNRGRNNERFF. CDR3 nucleotides: TGTGCCAGCAACAGGGGGCGTAACAATGAGCGGTTCTTC.